This T cell receptor (beta chain) was recovered during a study of glioma-infiltrating T cells after dendritic cell vaccination (dated by TCRdb to the mid-2010s). With regard to the full study: A cohort of about 15 glioblastoma patients from Phase I and II dendritic cell vaccination trials was included, of whom 9 were newly diagnosed and 6 had recurrent disease. Autologous tumor lysate-pulsed dendritic cell vaccination was administered to the patients between the early 2000s and the early 2010s. To make the vaccine, monocyte-derived dendritic cells were cultured for seven days with IL-4 and GM-CSF and then pulsed overnight with autologous tumor lysate. Each patient got three intradermal injections of the dendritic cell vaccine, spaced at biweekly intervals, in the arm below the axilla. In glioblastoma patients vaccinated with dendritic cells, deep sequencing of TCR beta CDR3 regions served to measure the amount of tumor-infiltrating lymphocytes and to compare repertoires between tumor and blood. Survival after dendritic cell vaccination was correlated with TCR sequencing metrics, including TIL content and tumor-blood repertoire overlap.

By share, this clone ranks as medium-sized (0.01 to 0.1%). Its specific antigen is unknown. No much larger clone exists at a distance of one base, and base qualities are not known. What the study reported, not specific to this receptor: The cohort was small and heterogeneous, with few patients having full blood and tumor sets and even fewer initial-recurrent tumor pairs. After dendritic cell vaccination, a higher estimated pretreatment TIL content predicted longer time to progression and longer overall survival. No direct relationship between TCR clonality and survival was found, suggesting a diverse polyclonal response may matter. The TCR overlap response model with three groups was called speculative and said to need prospective validation.

Using the immunoSEQ assay, TCRB CDR3 regions were amplified from 1.5 to 2 micrograms of genomic DNA, or from all available DNA when less than that was on hand. Multiplex PCR used 60 forward primers for TCR V beta segments and 13 reverse primers for J beta segments. Synthetic control templates were spiked into each sample at limiting dilution to estimate reads per starting template. Sequencing produced 87 bp reads on the Illumina HiSeq System. The study's own analysis went as follows. To remove PCR and sequencing errors, closely related sequences were merged with a nearest neighbor algorithm. TCR overlap was defined as the percentage of unique tumor TCR beta sequences that were also present in the same patient's peripheral blood. TCRdb provides this immuneACCESS table in a form limited to in-frame rearrangements. Some clones are lacking; in checked studies, under half of them reflect an unresolved V gene, and why the rest are absent is not known. That table furnishes V, J and clone size, whereas the DNA furnished D and trimming. This sample has fewer than 50,000 clones in its table, and approximately 83% of those were observed once. The ten largest make up over 10% of the sample.

Selection of patients required sufficient residual fresh-frozen tumor tissue and over two years of available survival data. An isocitrate dehydrogenase mutation was not carried by any of the glioblastoma patients, although molecular status was otherwise variable. PBMC were collected before vaccination, two weeks after the third vaccination, and at tumor progression if progression occurred. The Qiagen DNeasy Blood extraction Kit was used for extraction of genomic DNA. The receptor was derived from a human donor with glioblastoma. The sequencing used blood, collected before dendritic cell vaccination.

The CDR3 loop reads CASSAGDSHNYGYTF. The sequence in DNA is TGTGCCAGTAGTGCTGGGGACAGCCATAACTATGGCTACACCTTC. The receptor chain draws on TRBV19 and TRBJ1-2, with 7 central nucleotides matching TRBD1. Trimming removed 5 bases from V and 1 base from J; the gene matches leave 7 bases unexplained. CDR1 LNHDA and CDR2 SQIVND were looked up in the germline V gene (reference sequence). The CDR3 goes from the cysteine to the phenylalanine over 15 residues. Only the CDR3 part of the read is kept: 45 bases, read in frame from the first base.